Listed below are T cell receptor beta chains from one sample, sequenced in a study of Graves' ophthalmopathy and Graves' hyperthyroidism. TCRdb reanalysed the multiplex PCR reads using MiXCR and keeps one entry per CDR3 protein. The sample holds approximately 1.2 million distinct CDR3 sequences, 36% seen once. The specimen was peripheral blood or thyroid tissue (not recorded which). Every receptor here comes from an adult man with Graves' hyperthyroidism. CDR3s include the opening cysteine and the closing phenylalanine or tryptophan. The D gene is left open where the match is weak. Clone size, where shown, is once, few, many, or a class for clones that have expanded.

NA	TRBV28	NA	TRBJ1-1	TGTGCCAGCAGTTACCACAGGGCCACGAACACTGAAGCTTTCTTT	CASSYHRATNTEAFF
NA	TRBV12-3/TRBV12-4	many	TRBJ2-2	TGTGCCAGCAGCCCTGGGGCCACCGGGGAGCTGTTTTTT	CASSPGATGELFF
TRBD2	TRBV20-1	many	TRBJ2-7	TGCAGTGCTCTCACCCCTAGCGGCGGCTCGAAAGAGCAGTACTTC	CSALTPSGGSKEQYF
TRBD2	TRBV29-1	many	TRBJ2-7	TGCAGCGTGGAGGCCCCGGGGGGACTCGGGCAGTACTTC	CSVEAPGGLGQYF
NA	TRBV12-3/TRBV12-4	few	TRBJ2-2	TGTGCCAGCAGTTCATTCAGAAACACCGGGGAGCTGTTTTTT	CASSSFRNTGELFF
NA	TRBV10-3	many	TRBJ2-7	TGTGCCACCTCCGGGACACGCTACGAGCAGTACTTC	CATSGTRYEQYF
TRBD2	TRBV7-8	many	TRBJ2-7	TGTGCCAGCAGACTAACCTCAGCGGGAGAGGAGCAGTACTTC	CASRLTSAGEEQYF
NA	TRBV10-3	NA	TRBJ1-2	TGTGCCATCAGCGGGACGGACGAAACGACCTATGGCTACACCTTC	CAISGTDETTYGYTF
TRBD1	TRBV29-1	NA	TRBJ1-1	TGCAGCGGTGACAGGGATGACACTGAAGCTTTCTTT	CSGDRDDTEAFF
TRBD1	TRBV2	NA	TRBJ1-5	TGTGCCAGCAGTGCACCCCCCCAGGGGGGGCAGCCCCAGCATTTT	CASSAPPQGGQPQHF
TRBD1	TRBV14	NA	TRBJ2-2	TGTGCCAGCAGCCAAGAGGGACAGCTCACCGGGGAGCTGTTTTTT	CASSQEGQLTGELFF
NA	TRBV6-5	NA	TRBJ2-7	TGTGCCAGCATCCGTGACCGGAGCTCCTACGAGCAGTACTTC	CASIRDRSSYEQYF
NA	TRBV29-1	NA	TRBJ2-7	TGCAGCGTTCTCGGGACAACTCCTCCCTACGAGCAGTACTTC	CSVLGTTPPYEQYF